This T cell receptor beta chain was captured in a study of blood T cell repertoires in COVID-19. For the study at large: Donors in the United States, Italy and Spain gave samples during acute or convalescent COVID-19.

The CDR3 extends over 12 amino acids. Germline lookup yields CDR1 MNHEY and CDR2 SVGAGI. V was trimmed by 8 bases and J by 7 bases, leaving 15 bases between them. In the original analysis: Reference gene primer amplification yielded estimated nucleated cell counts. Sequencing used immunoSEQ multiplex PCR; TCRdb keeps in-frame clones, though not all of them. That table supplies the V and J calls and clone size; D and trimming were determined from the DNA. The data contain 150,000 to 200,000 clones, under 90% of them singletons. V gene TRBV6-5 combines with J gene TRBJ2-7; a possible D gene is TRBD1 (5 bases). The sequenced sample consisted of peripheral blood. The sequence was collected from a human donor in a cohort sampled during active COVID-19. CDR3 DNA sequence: TGTGCCAGCCGTCTAGGGGCTGGGGAGCAGTACTTC. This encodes CASRLGAGEQYF.